A selection of T cell receptor beta chains follows, all from one sample in a study of memory B cells and T cells in multiple sclerosis. These receptors have no known antigen. Sequenced by immunoSEQ multiplex PCR; TCRdb stores in-frame clones only, minus some. The table lists about 32,000 clones, about 82% of them singletons. What was sequenced was PBMCs from blood kept in culture. All receptors come from a human donor with multiple sclerosis. The CDR3 runs from the conserved cysteine through the conserved F or W. D genes are given only for firm matches. Some rows mark clone size as missing; the rest say once, few, many or name a class of expanded clone.

14	NA	TRBV5-4	TRBJ2-3	NA	TGTGCCAGCAGCTTGGCCGGAGGGACAGATACGCAGTATTTT	CASSLAGGTDTQYF
15	NA	TRBV9	TRBJ2-5	NA	TGTGCCAGCAGCGTAACAATGGACAGCCAAGAGACCCAGTACTTC	CASSVTMDSQETQYF
16	NA	TRBV27	TRBJ2-2	NA	TGTGCCAGCAGTTTTTCAGGTCGGGGGACGGGGGGGGAGCTGTTTTTT	CASSFSGRGTGGELFF
17	NA	TRBV15	TRBJ1-6	NA	TGTGCCACCAGCAGAGAGGCCCTGACAGTCATTAATTCACCCCTCCACTTT	CATSREALTVINSPLHF
13	TRBD1	TRBV11-2	TRBJ2-7	NA	TGTGCCAGCAGCTCTTTGGACAGGTACGAGCAGTACTTC	CASSSLDRYEQYF
15	TRBD2	TRBV13	TRBJ2-1	NA	TGTGCCAGCAGCCGGACTAGCGGGGTCTACAATGAGCAGTTCTTC	CASSRTSGVYNEQFF
14	TRBD1	TRBV19	TRBJ2-2	few	TGTGCCAGTAGTGGACAGGGGGCTCACGGGGAGCTGTTTTTT	CASSGQGAHGELFF
14	NA	TRBV11-2	TRBJ2-7	NA	TGTGCCAGCAGCTTAGGACTCCTGGAGCACGAGCAGTACTTC	CASSLGLLEHEQYF
18	NA	TRBV12-5	TRBJ1-2	NA	TGTGCTAGTGGTTTGGTATCGGGCGTGGCGCAGGCGGCCTATGGCTACACCTTC	CASGLVSGVAQAAYGYTF
13	NA	TRBV13	TRBJ2-1	NA	TGTGCCAGCAGCTCCCCCCCTTACAATGAGCAGTTCTTC	CASSSPPYNEQFF
20	TRBD2	TRBV6-4	TRBJ2-7	few	TGTGCCAGCAGTCTCCCGGGTGGCAGCGGGAGGGCCCCCCCTTGCTACGAGCAGTACTTC	CASSLPGGSGRAPPCYEQYF
16	TRBD1	TRBV14	TRBJ2-7	NA	TGTGCCAGCAGCCAATCAGGGGGCCGAGGATCCTACGAGCAGTACTTC	CASSQSGGRGSYEQYF
14	TRBD2	TRBV5-3	TRBJ2-7	few	TGTGCCAGAAGCTTGGCTAGCGGTTCCTACGAGCAGTACTTC	CARSLASGSYEQYF
17	TRBD2	TRBV5-1	TRBJ2-2	NA	TGCGCCAGCAGCTTGGCCCCTAGCGGGGGGATGGACGGGGAGCTGTTTTTT	CASSLAPSGGMDGELFF
16	NA	TRBV29-1	TRBJ2-7	NA	TGCAGCGTGGAGACGACGGGACAAGGGGTACCTTACGAGCAGTACTTC	CSVETTGQGVPYEQYF
14	NA	TRBV19	TRBJ2-2	NA	TGTGCCAGTAGTTACGGAGATTACACCGGGGAGCTGTTTTTT	CASSYGDYTGELFF
14	NA	TRBV19	TRBJ1-1	NA	TGTGCCAGTAGTACAACAGGGTTAGGCACTGAAGCTTTCTTT	CASSTTGLGTEAFF
10	NA	TRBV18	TRBJ1-1	NA	TGTGCCAGCTCCACAGTCGAAGCTTTCTTT	CASSTVEAFF
13	NA	TRBV2	TRBJ1-2	NA	TGTGCCAGCACCCGTCCCGGATTCTATGGCTACACCTTC	CASTRPGFYGYTF
20	TRBD1	TRBV5-1	TRBJ1-1	once	TGCGCCAGCAGCTTGTCACTGGGAAACAGGGGTCAATTTATGAACACTGAAGCTTTCTTT	CASSLSLGNRGQFMNTEAFF
13	NA	TRBV27	TRBJ1-5	NA	TGTGCCAGCAGTTTCAGGGAAAGCCAGCCCCAGCATTTT	CASSFRESQPQHF
17	TRBD2	TRBV10-3	TRBJ2-1	NA	TGTGCCATCAAGGCGGCTAGCGGGAGGAGGTTGAGAGATGAGCAGTTCTTC	CAIKAASGRRLRDEQFF
11	NA	TRBV29-1	TRBJ2-3	NA	TGCAGCGTTGGTAGCACAGATACGCAGTATTTT	CSVGSTDTQYF
14	NA	TRBV30	TRBJ2-7	NA	TGTGCCTGGCTACCCCAGAGATTATCCTACGAGCAGTACTTC	CAWLPQRLSYEQYF
14	NA	TRBV19	TRBJ2-1	NA	TGTGCCAGTAATCCTGACCGGGCTACAAATGAGCAGTTCTTC	CASNPDRATNEQFF
14	NA	TRBV6-5	TRBJ2-7	NA	TGTGCCAGCAGTTACGGGCAGGTTCCCTACGAGCAGTACTTC	CASSYGQVPYEQYF
17	TRBD2	TRBV15	TRBJ2-1	NA	TGTGCCACCAGCAGAGAGACTAGCGGGGGGCCGGGGAATGAGCAGTTCTTC	CATSRETSGGPGNEQFF
16	NA	TRBV7-3	TRBJ2-2	NA	TGTGCCAGCAGCCCCCAGTCCAGCTTGGTGACCGGGGAGCTGTTTTTT	CASSPQSSLVTGELFF
18	TRBD1	TRBV19	TRBJ1-5	NA	TGTGCCAGTAGTACGATAGACAGGGCCAGGGATGGCAATCAGCCCCAGCATTTT	CASSTIDRARDGNQPQHF
13	TRBD1	TRBV27	TRBJ1-1	NA	TGTGCCAGCAGTTTAGGGACAGAGACTGAAGCTTTCTTT	CASSLGTETEAFF
12	NA	TRBV2	TRBJ2-1	NA	TGTGCCAGCAACGAGAACTACAATGAGCAGTTCTTC	CASNENYNEQFF
15	NA	TRBV19	TRBJ2-7	NA	TGTGCCAGTAAGGATGCCCCTGGGGGCTCCTACGAGCAGTACTTC	CASKDAPGGSYEQYF
16	NA	TRBV7-9	TRBJ2-2	NA	TGTGCCAGCACCGTAGGGGTGGAGTGGGTCGCCCGGGAGCTGTTTTTT	CASTVGVEWVARELFF
15	NA	TRBV2	TRBJ2-5	NA	TGTGCCAGCAGTGAGGCGAAGGGTCGGCAAGAGACCCAGTACTTC	CASSEAKGRQETQYF
14	TRBD1	TRBV9	TRBJ1-4	few	TGTGCCAGCACCGGACAGGGATCGGCTGAAAAACTGTTTTTT	CASTGQGSAEKLFF
18	NA	TRBV7-2	TRBJ2-3	NA	TGTGCCAGCAGCCCCTCGGGGTTGGCTACCCTGATTACAGATACGCAGTATTTT	CASSPSGLATLITDTQYF
15	NA	TRBV7-3	TRBJ1-1	NA	TGTGCCAGCAGCTTAAGCCCAGCGCAGCACACTGAAGCTTTCTTT	CASSLSPAQHTEAFF
13	NA	TRBV7-2	TRBJ2-3	NA	TGTGCCAGCAGCCTCCCAAGAACAGATACGCAGTATTTT	CASSLPRTDTQYF
15	NA	TRBV15	TRBJ2-7	NA	TGTGCCACCAGCAGAGAATCAGGGCCCCCCGCCGAGCAGTACTTC	CATSRESGPPAEQYF
15	NA	TRBV9	TRBJ1-5	NA	TGTGCCAGCAGCCTTCTCCCGGGGAACAATCAGCCCCAGCATTTT	CASSLLPGNNQPQHF
18	TRBD2	TRBV7-9	TRBJ2-3	NA	TGTGCCCTTATCGACGGGACTAGCGGGGGGCCTAGCACAGATACGCAGTATTTT	CALIDGTSGGPSTDTQYF
15	NA	TRBV5-1	TRBJ1-1	NA	TGCGCCAGCAGCTTGGCTGTGGGGTCTAACACTGAAGCTTTCTTT	CASSLAVGSNTEAFF
16	NA	TRBV28	TRBJ2-1	NA	TGTGCCAGCAGGCCCCCGGGAATTAGACAGTACAATGAGCAGTTCTTC	CASRPPGIRQYNEQFF
14	TRBD2	TRBV5-1	TRBJ2-7	NA	TGCGCCAGCAGCCCCCGGGGGGGACCCTACGAGCAGTACTTC	CASSPRGGPYEQYF
13	NA	TRBV29-1	TRBJ2-1	NA	TGCAGCGTTGGGCTTCAGGGAGGCAATGAGCAGTTCTTC	CSVGLQGGNEQFF
14	NA	TRBV4-1	TRBJ1-3	NA	TGCGCCAGCAGCCCCCCCACGGGAAGAAACACCATATATTTT	CASSPPTGRNTIYF
15	NA	TRBV9	TRBJ2-1	NA	TGTGCCAGCAGCGTAGCGGGAGCTTATTTCGATGAGCAGTTCTTC	CASSVAGAYFDEQFF
13	NA	TRBV28	TRBJ1-2	NA	TGTGCCAGCAGTCTCGGGACACCTTATAGCTACACCTTC	CASSLGTPYSYTF
15	NA	TRBV7-8	TRBJ1-4	NA	TGTGCCAGCAGCTTAGAGCGGGGGATCGGTGAAAAACTGTTTTTT	CASSLERGIGEKLFF
15	NA	TRBV11-2	TRBJ2-1	NA	TGTGCCAGCAGCTTAGCTAGCAGAGAATACAATGAGCAGTTCTTC	CASSLASREYNEQFF
15	NA	TRBV15	TRBJ1-1	few	TGTGCCACCAGCAGAGGAGGGGCAGGGGACACTGAAGCTTTCTTT	CATSRGGAGDTEAFF
17	NA	TRBV7-8	TRBJ2-6	once	TGTGCCAGCAGCCCAAATACCCCACAAAGTCGGGCCAACGTCCTGACTTTC	CASSPNTPQSRANVLTF
15	NA	TRBV28	TRBJ2-7	NA	TGTGCCAGCAGTTCGGTGGGCCGGAGCACCTACGAGCAGTACTTC	CASSSVGRSTYEQYF
11	NA	TRBV6-5	TRBJ2-1	NA	TGTGCCAGCAGTTACCCAAGGGAGCAGTTCTTC	CASSYPREQFF
17	TRBD2	TRBV29-1	TRBJ2-1	NA	TGCAGCGTTGAACGAGGGAGGGCATCGGTTGGGTTGAATGAGCAGTTCTTC	CSVERGRASVGLNEQFF
15	TRBD1	TRBV29-1	TRBJ1-2	NA	TGCAGCGTTATAAACCCGACAGGGGGCGCGGGTGGCTACACCTTC	CSVINPTGGAGGYTF
12	NA	TRBV5-1	TRBJ2-7	NA	TGCGCCAGCAGCCCCGAGGGGTACGAGCAGTACTTC	CASSPEGYEQYF